The table lists the clone carrying this T cell receptor beta chain with a few counts. TCRdb keeps only in-frame clones here, not all; method: immunoSEQ multiplex PCR. The top ten clones hold 18% of a sample with 25,000 to 35,000 clones, 84% of them seen once. The sample belongs to a study of OX40 agonist ivuxolimab in advanced cancers. Study-level information: Dose-escalation patients suffered from hepatocellular carcinoma, melanoma, renal cell or head and neck cancer.

Germline V CDR1 and CDR2: WNHNN, SYGVQD (reference sequence). V shed 4 bases and J shed 8 bases, with 17 bases lying between them. CDR3 length equals 14 residues. The TCR originated in an adult with an advanced solid tumor such as melanoma, head and neck, liver or kidney cancer. The specimen was CD4+ or CD8+ T cells sorted from blood, collected in a trial of the OX40 agonist ivuxolimab. The chain combines TRBV10-1 with TRBJ1-2, with D unresolved. For the CDR3, the DNA is TGCGCCAGCAGTGCTTACAGCCAGTTTGACGGCTACACCTTC. Protein product: CASSAYSQFDGYTF.